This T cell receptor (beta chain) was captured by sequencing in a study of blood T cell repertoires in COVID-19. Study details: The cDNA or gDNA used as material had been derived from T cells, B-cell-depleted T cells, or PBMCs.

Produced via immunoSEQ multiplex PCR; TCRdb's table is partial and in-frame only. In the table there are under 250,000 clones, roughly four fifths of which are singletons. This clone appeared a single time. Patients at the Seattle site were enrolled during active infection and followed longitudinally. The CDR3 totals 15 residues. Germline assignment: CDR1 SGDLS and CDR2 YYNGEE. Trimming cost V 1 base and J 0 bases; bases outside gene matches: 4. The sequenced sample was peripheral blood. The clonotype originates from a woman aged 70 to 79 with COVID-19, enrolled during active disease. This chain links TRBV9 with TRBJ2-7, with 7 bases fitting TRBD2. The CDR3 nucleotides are TGTGCCAGCAGCGTATGGAGCGGGAACTCCTACGAGCAGTACTTC. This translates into CASSVWSGNSYEQYF.